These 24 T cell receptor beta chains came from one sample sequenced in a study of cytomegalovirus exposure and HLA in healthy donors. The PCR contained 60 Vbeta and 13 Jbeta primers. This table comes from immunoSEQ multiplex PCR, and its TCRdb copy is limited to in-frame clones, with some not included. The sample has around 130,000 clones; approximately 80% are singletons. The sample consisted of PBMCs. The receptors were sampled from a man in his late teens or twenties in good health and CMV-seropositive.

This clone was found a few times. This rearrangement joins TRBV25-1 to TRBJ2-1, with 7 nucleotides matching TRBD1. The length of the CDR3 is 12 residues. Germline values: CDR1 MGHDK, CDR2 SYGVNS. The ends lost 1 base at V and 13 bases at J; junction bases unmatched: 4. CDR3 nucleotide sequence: TGTGCCAGCAGTGAATCGGGACAGCAACAGTTCTTC. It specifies CASSESGQQQFF.

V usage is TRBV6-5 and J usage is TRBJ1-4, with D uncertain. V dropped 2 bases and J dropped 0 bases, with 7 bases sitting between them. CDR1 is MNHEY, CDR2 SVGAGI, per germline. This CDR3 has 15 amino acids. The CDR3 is CASSYRVATNEKLFF. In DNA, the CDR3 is TGTGCCAGCAGTTACCGGGTAGCAACTAATGAAAAACTGTTTTTT.

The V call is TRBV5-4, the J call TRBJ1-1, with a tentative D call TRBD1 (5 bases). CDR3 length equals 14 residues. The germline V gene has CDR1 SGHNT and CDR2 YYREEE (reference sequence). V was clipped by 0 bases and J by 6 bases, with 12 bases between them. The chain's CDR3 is CASSLVRSGAEAFF. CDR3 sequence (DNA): TGTGCCAGCAGCTTGGTCAGGTCGGGGGCTGAAGCTTTCTTT.

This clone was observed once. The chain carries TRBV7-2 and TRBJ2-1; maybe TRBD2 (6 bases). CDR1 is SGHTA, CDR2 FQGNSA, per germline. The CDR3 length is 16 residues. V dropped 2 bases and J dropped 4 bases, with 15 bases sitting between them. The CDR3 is CASSLRYGLSYNEQFF. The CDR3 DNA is TGTGCCAGCAGCTTACGTTACGGACTATCTTACAATGAGCAGTTCTTC.

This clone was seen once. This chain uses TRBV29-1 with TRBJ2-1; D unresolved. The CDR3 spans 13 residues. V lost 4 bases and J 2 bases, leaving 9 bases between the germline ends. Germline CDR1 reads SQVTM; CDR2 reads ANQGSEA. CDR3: CSVVRLTYNEQFF. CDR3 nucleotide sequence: TGCAGCGTTGTGCGTCTTACCTACAATGAGCAGTTCTTC.

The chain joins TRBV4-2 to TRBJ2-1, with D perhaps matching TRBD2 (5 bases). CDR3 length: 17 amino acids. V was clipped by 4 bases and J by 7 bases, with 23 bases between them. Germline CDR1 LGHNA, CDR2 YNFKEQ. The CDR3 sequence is CASSRVYSGLSTNEQFF. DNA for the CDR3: TGTGCCAGCAGCCGAGTCTACTCGGGATTAAGTACAAATGAGCAGTTCTTC.

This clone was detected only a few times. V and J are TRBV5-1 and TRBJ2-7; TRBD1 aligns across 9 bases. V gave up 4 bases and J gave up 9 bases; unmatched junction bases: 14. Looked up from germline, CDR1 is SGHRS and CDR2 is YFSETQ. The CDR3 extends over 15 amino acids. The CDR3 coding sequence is TGCGCCAGCAGCGTAGGGGTGGACAGGGGACAGGGGCAGTACTTC. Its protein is CASSVGVDRGQGQYF.

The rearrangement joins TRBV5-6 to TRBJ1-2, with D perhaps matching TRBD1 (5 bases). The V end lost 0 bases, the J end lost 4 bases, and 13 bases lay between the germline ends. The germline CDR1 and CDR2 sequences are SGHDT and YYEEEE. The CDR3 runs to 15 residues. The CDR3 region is CASSLGPMGGYGYTF. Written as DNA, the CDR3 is TGTGCCAGCAGCTTGGGGCCCATGGGGGGCTATGGCTACACCTTC.

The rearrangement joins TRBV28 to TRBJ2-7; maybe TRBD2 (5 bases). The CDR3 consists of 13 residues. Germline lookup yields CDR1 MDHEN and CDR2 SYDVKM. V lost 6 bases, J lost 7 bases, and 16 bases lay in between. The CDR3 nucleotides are TGTGCCAGCAGACGAACGGGGTCCCCGGAGCAGTACTTC. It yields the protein CASRRTGSPEQYF.

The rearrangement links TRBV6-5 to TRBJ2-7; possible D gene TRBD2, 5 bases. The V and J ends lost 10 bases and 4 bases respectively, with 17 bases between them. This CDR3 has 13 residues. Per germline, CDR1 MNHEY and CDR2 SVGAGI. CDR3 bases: TGTGCCACCAACGTCGGGGAGCTTTACGAGCAGTACTTC. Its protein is CATNVGELYEQYF.

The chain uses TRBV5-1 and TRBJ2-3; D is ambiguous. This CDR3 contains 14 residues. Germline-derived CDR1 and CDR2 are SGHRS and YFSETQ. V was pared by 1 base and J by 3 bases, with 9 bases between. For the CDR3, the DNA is TGCGCCAGCAGCTTGAATGCTGCGACAGATACGCAGTATTTT. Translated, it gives CASSLNAATDTQYF.

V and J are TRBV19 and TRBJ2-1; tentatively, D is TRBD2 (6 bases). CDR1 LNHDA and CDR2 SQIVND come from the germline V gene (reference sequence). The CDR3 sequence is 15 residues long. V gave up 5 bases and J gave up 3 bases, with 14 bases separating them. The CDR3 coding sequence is TGTGCCAGTAGTCCCCAGCTAGCGAGCTACAATGAGCAGTTCTTC. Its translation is CASSPQLASYNEQFF.

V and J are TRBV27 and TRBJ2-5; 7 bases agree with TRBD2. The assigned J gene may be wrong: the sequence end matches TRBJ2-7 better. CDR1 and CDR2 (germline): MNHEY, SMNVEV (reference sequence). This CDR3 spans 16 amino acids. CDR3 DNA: TGTGCCAGCAGTTCCTACCAGGCGGGAGACTCCTACGAGCAGTACTTC. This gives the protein CASSSYQAGDSYEQYF.

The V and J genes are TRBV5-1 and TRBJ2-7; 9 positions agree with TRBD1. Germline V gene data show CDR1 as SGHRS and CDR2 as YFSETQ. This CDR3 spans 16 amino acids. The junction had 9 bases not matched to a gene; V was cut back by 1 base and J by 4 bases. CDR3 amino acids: CASSLSTGGVAYEQYF. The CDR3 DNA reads TGCGCCAGCAGCTTGTCGACAGGGGGTGTAGCTTACGAGCAGTACTTC.

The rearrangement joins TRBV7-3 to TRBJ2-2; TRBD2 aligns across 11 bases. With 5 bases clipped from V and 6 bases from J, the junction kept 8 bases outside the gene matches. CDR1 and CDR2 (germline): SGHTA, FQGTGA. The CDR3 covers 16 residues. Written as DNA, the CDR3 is TGTGCCAGCAGCCTACTAGCGGGAGCTCTCTCCGGGGAGCTGTTTTTT. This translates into CASSLLAGALSGELFF.

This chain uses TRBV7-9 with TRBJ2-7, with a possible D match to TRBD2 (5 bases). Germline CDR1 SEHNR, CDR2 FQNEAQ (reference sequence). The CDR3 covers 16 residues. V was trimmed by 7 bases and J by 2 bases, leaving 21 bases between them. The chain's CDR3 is CASTQLPRVATYEQYF. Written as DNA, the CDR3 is TGTGCCAGCACCCAGCTCCCGAGGGTCGCTACCTACGAGCAGTACTTC.

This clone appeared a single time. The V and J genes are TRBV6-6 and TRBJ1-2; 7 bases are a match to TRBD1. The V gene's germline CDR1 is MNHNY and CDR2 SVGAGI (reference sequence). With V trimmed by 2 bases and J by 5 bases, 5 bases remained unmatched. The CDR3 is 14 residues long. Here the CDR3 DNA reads TGTGCCAGCAGTTACCCTGCGGGACAGTATGGCTACACCTTC. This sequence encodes CASSYPAGQYGYTF.

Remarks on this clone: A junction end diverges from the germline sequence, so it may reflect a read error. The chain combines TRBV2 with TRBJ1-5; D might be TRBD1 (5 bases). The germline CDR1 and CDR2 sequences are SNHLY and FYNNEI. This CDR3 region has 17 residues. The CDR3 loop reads CASRLSGRQGGNQPQHF. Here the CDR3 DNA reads TGTGCCAGCAGGCTCTCGGGCCGGCAGGGAGGCAACCAGCCCCAGCATTTT.

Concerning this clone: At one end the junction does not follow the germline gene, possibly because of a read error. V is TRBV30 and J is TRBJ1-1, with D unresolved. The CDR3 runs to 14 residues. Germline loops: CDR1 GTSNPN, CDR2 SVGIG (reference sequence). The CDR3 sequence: CAWSVIGRNAEAFF. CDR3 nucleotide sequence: TGTGCCTGGAGTGTAATAGGGAGGAACGCTGAAGCTTTCTTT.

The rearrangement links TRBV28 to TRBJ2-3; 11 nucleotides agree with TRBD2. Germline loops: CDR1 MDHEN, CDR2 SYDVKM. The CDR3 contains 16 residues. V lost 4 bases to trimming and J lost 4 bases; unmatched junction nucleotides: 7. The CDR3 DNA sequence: TGTGCCAGCAGTTCGGTACTAGCGGGAGCCGCAGATACGCAGTATTTT. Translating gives CASSSVLAGAADTQYF.

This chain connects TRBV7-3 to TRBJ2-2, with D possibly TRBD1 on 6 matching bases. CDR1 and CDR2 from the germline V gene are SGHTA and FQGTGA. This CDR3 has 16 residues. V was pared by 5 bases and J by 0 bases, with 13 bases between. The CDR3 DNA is TGTGCCAGCAGCGAGGACAGCAACACGAACACCGGGGAGCTGTTTTTT. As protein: CASSEDSNTNTGELFF.

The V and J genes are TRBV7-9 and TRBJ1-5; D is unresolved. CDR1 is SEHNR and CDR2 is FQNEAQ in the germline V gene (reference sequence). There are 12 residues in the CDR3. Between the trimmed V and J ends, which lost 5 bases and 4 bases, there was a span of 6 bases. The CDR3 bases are TGTGCCAGCAGCAATCAGAATCAGCCCCAGCATTTT. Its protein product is CASSNQNQPQHF.

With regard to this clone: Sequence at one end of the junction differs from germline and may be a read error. CDR3 residues: CATFARQENSGANGLTF. DNA of the CDR3: TGTGCCACCTTTGCAAGACAGGAAAACTCTGGGGCCAACGGCCTGACTTTC. This chain joins TRBV4-2 and TRBJ2-6, with a tentative D call TRBD1 (6 bases). Germline CDR1 LGHNA, CDR2 YNFKEQ. CDR3 length: 17 amino acids.

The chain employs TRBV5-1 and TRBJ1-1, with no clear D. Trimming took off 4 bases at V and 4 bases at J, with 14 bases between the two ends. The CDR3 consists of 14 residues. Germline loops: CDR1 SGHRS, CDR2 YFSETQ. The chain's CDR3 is CASSQIPVLTEAFF. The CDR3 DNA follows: TGCGCCAGCAGCCAAATCCCGGTCCTCACTGAAGCTTTCTTT.